The 8 T cell receptor beta chains below were found in one sample sequenced in a study of OX40 agonist ivuxolimab in advanced cancers. TCRdb's table, derived via immunoSEQ multiplex PCR, lists solely in-frame clones and lacks some. The sample lists around 41,000 clones, 70% to 90% seen once, with approximately 13% in the top ten. The sequences come from CD4+ or CD8+ T cells sorted from blood, collected in a trial of the OX40 agonist ivuxolimab. The receptors derive from an adult with an advanced solid tumor such as melanoma, head and neck, liver or kidney cancer.

This chain links TRBV5-6 with TRBJ1-1, with D tentatively TRBD1 (5 bases). The CDR3 is 15 amino acids. CDR1 and CDR2 from the germline V gene are SGHDT and YYEEEE. V was cut by 4 bases and J by 6 bases, with 19 bases left in between. CDR3 region: CASSVVLGGDPEAFF. Written as DNA, the CDR3 is TGTGCCAGCAGCGTCGTCCTTGGAGGGGACCCTGAAGCTTTCTTT.

The V gene is TRBV14, the J gene TRBJ2-3; D is tentatively TRBD1 or TRBD2 (6 bases each). Germline lookup yields CDR1 SGHDN and CDR2 FVKESK. CDR3 size: 16 residues. V was clipped by 4 bases and J by 0 bases, with 14 bases between them. CDR3: CASSLSSGASTDTQYF. The CDR3 coding sequence is TGTGCCAGCAGCCTATCTTCGGGGGCTAGCACAGATACGCAGTATTTT.

This chain links TRBV10-2 with TRBJ2-1; D call uncertain. V was pared by 6 bases and J by 9 bases, with 21 bases between. This CDR3 comprises 15 residues. The germline V gene has CDR1 WSHSY and CDR2 SAAADI. As DNA, the CDR3 is TGCGCCAGCAGCGCCCTTTTGCTAGGGCAGAGTGAGCAGTTCTTC. Translation gives CASSALLLGQSEQFF.

DNA of the CDR3: TGTGCCAGCAGTGAGGGACAGGGGTACGGGAGGACCCAGTACTTC. Encoded protein: CASSEGQGYGRTQYF. This chain links TRBV7-2 with TRBJ2-5, with TRBD1 identical over 10 bases. Germline CDR1 and CDR2: SGHTA and FQGNSA. The CDR3 runs to 15 residues. V dropped 6 bases and J dropped 7; count of bases not matched to a gene: 11.

The chain has TRBV13 and TRBJ1-4, with TRBD1 identical over 8 bases. The CDR3 length is 15 residues. V gave up 4 bases and J gave up 7 bases; unmatched junction bases: 8. Germline CDR1 is PRHDT and CDR2 is FYEKMQ (reference sequence). CDR3 amino acids: CASSSTGGLGEKLFF. The DNA of the CDR3 is TGTGCCAGCAGCTCAACAGGGGGGTTAGGTGAAAAACTGTTTTTT.

This chain connects TRBV6-6 to TRBJ2-7, with TRBD1 identical over 9 bases. V was pared by 5 bases and J by 4 bases, with 9 bases of the junction left unmatched. Germline CDR1 is MNHNY and CDR2 is SVGAGI (reference sequence). This CDR3 spans 15 amino acids. This chain's CDR3 is CASSPLTGGVYEQYF. The CDR3 DNA follows: TGTGCCAGCAGTCCCTTGACAGGGGGTGTTTACGAGCAGTACTTC.

This rearrangement joins TRBV6-5 to TRBJ2-7; D uncertain. CDR1 and CDR2 (germline): MNHEY, SVGAGI. The V end lost 0 bases, the J end lost 3 bases, and 6 bases lay between the germline ends. There are 13 residues in the CDR3. Here the CDR3 reads CASSYSDGYEQYF. CDR3 sequence (DNA): TGTGCCAGCAGTTACTCGGACGGCTACGAGCAGTACTTC.

This clone was found a few times. The chain uses TRBV29-1 and TRBJ2-1; TRBD2 agrees at 11 bases. Germline V gene data show CDR1 as SQVTM and CDR2 as ANQGSEA. Trimming cost V 7 bases and J 10 bases; bases outside gene matches: 15. The CDR3 is 15 amino acids. CDR3 protein: CSAEGASGGQREQFF. The CDR3 DNA sequence: TGCAGCGCCGAAGGGGCTAGCGGGGGGCAGAGGGAGCAGTTCTTC.